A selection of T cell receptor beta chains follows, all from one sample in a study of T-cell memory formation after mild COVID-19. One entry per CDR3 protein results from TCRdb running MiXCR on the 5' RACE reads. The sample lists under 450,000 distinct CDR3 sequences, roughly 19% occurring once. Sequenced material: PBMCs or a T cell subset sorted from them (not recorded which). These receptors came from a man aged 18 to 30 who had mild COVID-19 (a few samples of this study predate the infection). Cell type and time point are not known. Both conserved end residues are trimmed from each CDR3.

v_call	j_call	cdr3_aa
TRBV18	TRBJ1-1	ASSPPQANTEAF
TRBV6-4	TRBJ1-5	ASRGGDSNQPQH
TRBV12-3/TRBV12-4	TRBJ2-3	ASRPLVDTQY
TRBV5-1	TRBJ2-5	ASSPDNNQETQY
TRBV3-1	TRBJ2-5	ASSLQGQGRRETQY
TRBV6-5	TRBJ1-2	ASSSLDGFGYT
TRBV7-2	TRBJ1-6	ASSPTAMSSYNSPLH
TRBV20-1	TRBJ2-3	SARVSTGGTSTDTQY
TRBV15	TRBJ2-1	ATSRVAGGFNEQF
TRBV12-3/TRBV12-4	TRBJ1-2	ASSLGSPRGWGYT
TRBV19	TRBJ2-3	ASSTTRGGTDTQY
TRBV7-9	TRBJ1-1	ASSLEGGTEAF
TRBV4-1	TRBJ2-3	ASSPEEGVGDTQY
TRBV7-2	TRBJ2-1	ASSYRGPVDEQF
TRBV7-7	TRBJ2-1	ASSLLAGGPYNEQF
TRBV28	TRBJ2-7	ATIDSHYEQY